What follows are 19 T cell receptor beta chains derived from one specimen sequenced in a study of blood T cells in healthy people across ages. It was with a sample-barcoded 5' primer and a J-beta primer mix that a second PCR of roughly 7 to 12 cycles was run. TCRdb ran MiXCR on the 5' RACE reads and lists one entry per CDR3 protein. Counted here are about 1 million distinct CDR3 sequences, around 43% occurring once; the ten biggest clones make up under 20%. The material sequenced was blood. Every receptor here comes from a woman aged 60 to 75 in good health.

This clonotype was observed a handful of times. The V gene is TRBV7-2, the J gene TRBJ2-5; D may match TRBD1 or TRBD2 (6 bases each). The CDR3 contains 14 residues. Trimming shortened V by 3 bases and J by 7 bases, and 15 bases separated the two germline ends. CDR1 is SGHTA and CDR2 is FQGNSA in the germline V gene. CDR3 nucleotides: TGTGCCAGCAGCTTGGGGGCAGCCGGGGGGACCCAGTACTTC. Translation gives CASSLGAAGGTQYF.

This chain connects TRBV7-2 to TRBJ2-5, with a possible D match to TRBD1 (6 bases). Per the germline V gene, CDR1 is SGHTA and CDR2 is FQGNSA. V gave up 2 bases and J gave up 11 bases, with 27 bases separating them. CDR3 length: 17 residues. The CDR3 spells CASSLPRSGRGYNEQYF. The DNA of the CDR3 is TGTGCCAGCAGCTTACCTCGGTCGGGTAGGGGGTACAATGAGCAGTACTTC.

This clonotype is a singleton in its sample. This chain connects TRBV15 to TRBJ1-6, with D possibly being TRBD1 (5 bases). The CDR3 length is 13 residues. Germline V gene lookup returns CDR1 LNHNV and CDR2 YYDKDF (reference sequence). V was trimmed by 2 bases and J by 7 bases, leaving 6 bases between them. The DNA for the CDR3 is TGTGCCACCAGCAGACAGGGCAATTCACCCCTCCACTTT. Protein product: CATSRQGNSPLHF.

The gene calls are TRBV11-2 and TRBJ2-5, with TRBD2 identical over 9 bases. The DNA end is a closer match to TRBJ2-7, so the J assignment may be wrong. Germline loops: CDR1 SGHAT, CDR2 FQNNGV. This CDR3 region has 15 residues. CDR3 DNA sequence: TGTGCCAGCAGCTTAGTCGTAGCGGGAGTTCACGAGCAGTACTTC. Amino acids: CASSLVVAGVHEQYF.

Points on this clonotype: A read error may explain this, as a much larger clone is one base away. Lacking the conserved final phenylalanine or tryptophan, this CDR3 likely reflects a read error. The CDR3 loop is CSARLGSANEQFV. The CDR3, as DNA: TGCAGTGCTAGACTCGGGAGCGCCAATGAGCAGTTCGTC. V and J are TRBV20-1 and TRBJ2-1; perhaps TRBD2 as D (6 bases). Germline values: CDR1 DFQATT, CDR2 SNEGSKA (reference sequence). The V end lost 2 bases, the J end lost 6 bases, and 11 bases lay between the germline ends. The CDR3 has 13 amino acids.

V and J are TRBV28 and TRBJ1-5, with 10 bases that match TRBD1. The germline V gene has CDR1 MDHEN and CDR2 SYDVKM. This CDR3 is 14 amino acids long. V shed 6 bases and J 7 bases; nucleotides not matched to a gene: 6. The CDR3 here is CASRPGQGGQPQHF. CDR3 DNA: TGTGCCAGCAGGCCCGGACAGGGGGGCCAGCCCCAGCATTTT. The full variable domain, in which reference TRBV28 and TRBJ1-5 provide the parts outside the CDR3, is DVKVTQSSRYLVKRTGEKVFLECVQDMDHENMFWYRQDPGLGLRLIYFSYDVKMKEKGDIPEGYSVSREKKERFSLILESASTNQTSMYLCASRPGQGGQPQHFGDGTRLSIL.

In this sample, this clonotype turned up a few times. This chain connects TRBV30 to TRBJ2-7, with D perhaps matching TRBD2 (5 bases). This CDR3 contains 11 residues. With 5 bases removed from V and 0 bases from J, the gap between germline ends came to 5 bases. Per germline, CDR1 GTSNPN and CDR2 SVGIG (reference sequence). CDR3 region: CAWRGSYEQYF. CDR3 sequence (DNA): TGTGCCTGGCGGGGCTCCTACGAGCAGTACTTC. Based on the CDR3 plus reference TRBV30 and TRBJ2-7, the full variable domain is SQTIHQWPATLVQPVGSPLSLECTVEGTSNPNLYWYRQAAGRGLQLLFYSVGIGQISSEVPQNLSASRPQDRQFILSSKKLLLSDSGFYLCAWRGSYEQYFGPGTRLTVT.

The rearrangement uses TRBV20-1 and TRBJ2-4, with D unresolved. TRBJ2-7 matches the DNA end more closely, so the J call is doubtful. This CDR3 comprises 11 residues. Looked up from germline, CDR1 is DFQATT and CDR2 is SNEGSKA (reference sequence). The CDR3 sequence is CSAGPDYEQYF. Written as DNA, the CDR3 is TGCAGTGCAGGTCCCGACTACGAGCAGTACTTC.

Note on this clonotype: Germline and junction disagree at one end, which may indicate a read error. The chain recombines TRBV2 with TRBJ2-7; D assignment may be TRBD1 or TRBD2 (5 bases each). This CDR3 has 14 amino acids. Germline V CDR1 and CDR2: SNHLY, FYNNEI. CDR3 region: CASSEEGTSYEQYF. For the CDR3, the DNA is TGTGCCAGCAGCGAAGAAGGGACCTCCTACGAGCAGTACTTC.

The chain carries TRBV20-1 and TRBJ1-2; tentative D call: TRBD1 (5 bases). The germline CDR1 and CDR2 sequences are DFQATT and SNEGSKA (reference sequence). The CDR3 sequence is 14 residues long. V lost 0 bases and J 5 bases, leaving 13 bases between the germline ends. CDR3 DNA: TGCAGTGCTAGAGATATGAAGGGGAGTTATGGCTACACCTTC. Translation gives CSARDMKGSYGYTF.

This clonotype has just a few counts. The DNA of the CDR3 is TGTGCCAGCAGCACGTCTAGCGTCTCCTACGAGCAGTACTTC. This translates into CASSTSSVSYEQYF. The chain recombines TRBV3-1 with TRBJ2-7; D might be TRBD2 (6 bases). This CDR3 contains 14 residues. V lost 5 bases, J lost 0 bases, and 11 bases lay in between. Germline V gene data show CDR1 as LGHDT and CDR2 as YNNKEL (reference sequence).

CDR3 nucleotide sequence: TGTGCCAGCAGCGCAGGAGCGCTAGCCGGCCAAGAGACCCAGTACTTC. Translation: CASSAGALAGQETQYF. The chain couples TRBV9 to TRBJ2-5; the D gene is possibly TRBD2 (5 bases). The CDR3 length is 16 residues. With 3 bases removed from V and 1 base from J, the gap between germline ends came to 16 bases. Germline assignment: CDR1 SGDLS and CDR2 YYNGEE.

The CDR3 sequence: CASSQGQGLAGVQYF. CDR3 bases: TGCGCCAGCAGCCAAGGTCAGGGGCTAGCGGGGGTGCAGTACTTC. The rearrangement links TRBV4-1 to TRBJ2-7; TRBD2 matches at 10 bases. The germline V gene has CDR1 MGHRA and CDR2 YSYEKL. V shed 1 base, J shed 9 bases, and the junction held 9 bases outside the gene matches. CDR3 length equals 15 residues.

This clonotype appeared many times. This chain's CDR3 is CASSFLAGVYEQYF. The DNA for the CDR3 is TGTGCCAGCAGTTTTCTAGCGGGGGTATACGAGCAGTACTTC. V is TRBV27 and J is TRBJ2-7, with 10 bases fitting TRBD2. The CDR3 has 14 amino acids. The V and J ends lost 3 bases and 4 bases, in that order; junction bases with no gene match: 3. Germline loops: CDR1 MNHEY, CDR2 SMNVEV (reference sequence).

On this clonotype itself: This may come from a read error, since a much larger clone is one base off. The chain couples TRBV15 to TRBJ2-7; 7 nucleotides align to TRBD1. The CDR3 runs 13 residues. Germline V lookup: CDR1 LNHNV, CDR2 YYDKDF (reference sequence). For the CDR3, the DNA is TGTGCCGCCAGCAGACAGGGCCACTACGAGCAGTACTTC. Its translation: CAASRQGHYEQYF.

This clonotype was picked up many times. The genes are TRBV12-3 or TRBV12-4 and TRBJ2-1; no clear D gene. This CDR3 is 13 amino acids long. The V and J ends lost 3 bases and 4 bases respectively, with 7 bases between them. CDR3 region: CASSFDQYNEQFF. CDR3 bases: TGTGCCAGCAGTTTCGACCAGTACAATGAGCAGTTCTTC.

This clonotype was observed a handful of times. The CDR3 reads CASRWGTSGRNYEQYF. The DNA of the CDR3 is TGTGCCAGCCGCTGGGGGACTAGCGGGAGGAACTACGAGCAGTACTTC. The J gene is TRBJ2-7, the V gene TRBV12-3 or TRBV12-4, with TRBD2 identical over 15 bases. The CDR3 runs to 16 residues. The J segment lost 3 bases and the V segment lost 8 bases, leaving 8 bases of the junction unmatched.

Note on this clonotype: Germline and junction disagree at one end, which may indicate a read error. The CDR3 region has the DNA TGCAGTGCCAACCCTACGACTAGCCCCTACAATGAGCGGTTCTTC. The encoded protein is CSANPTTSPYNERFF. The chain carries TRBV20-1 and TRBJ2-1; 7 positions match TRBD2. Looked up from germline, CDR1 is DFQATT and CDR2 is SNEGSKA (reference sequence). This CDR3 has 15 amino acids.

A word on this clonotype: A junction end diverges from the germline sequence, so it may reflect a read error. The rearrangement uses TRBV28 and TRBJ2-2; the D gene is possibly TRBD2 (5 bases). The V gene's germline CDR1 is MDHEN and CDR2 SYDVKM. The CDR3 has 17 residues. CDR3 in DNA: TGTGCCAGCAGTCCAGATTTTGTCCGCATCGCAGCCGGGGAGTTGTTTTTT. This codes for CASSPDFVRIAAGELFF.